The T cell receptor (beta chain) described here comes from a study of blood T cell repertoires in COVID-19. The germline gives CDR1 LNHDA, CDR2 SQIVND (reference sequence). The CDR3 contains 14 residues. With 7 bases removed from V and 2 bases from J, the gap between germline ends came to 12 bases. Repertoires were generated with immunoSEQ multiplex PCR, while TCRdb's copy carries only in-frame clones and drops some. Here the sample spans approximately 230,000 clones, 86% being singletons. Material for sequencing was PBMCs or T cells enriched from blood (not recorded which). The chain has TRBV19 and TRBJ1-5; D gene uncertain. The clonotype comes from a man aged 35-49 years who had recovered from COVID-19. The CDR3 protein is CASIGTSGNQPQHF. In DNA, the CDR3 is TGTGCCAGTATAGGTACCAGCGGCAATCAGCCCCAGCATTTT.